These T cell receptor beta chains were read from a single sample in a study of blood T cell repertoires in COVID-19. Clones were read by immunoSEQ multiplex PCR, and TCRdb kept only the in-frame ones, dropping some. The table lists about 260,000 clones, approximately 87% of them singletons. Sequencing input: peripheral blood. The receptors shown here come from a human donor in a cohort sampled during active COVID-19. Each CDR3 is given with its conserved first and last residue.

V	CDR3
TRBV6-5	CASSSSSGGVPYEQYF
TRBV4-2	CASSRGGDTQYF
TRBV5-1	CASTNVGGLHEQYF
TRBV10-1	CASKSQGGDEQFF
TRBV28	CASSLGGMGTGGYEQYF
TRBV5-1	CASSRTGTNSPLHF
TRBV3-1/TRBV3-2	CASSQVLPGQGGNEQFF
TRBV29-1	CSETTASSGSRGAFF
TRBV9	CASSVVLGGVGETQYF
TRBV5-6	CASSFWGMNTEAFF
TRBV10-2	CASSGPVSLYEQYF
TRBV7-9	CASSSPGRKNIQYF
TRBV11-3	CASGRGAPTDTQYF
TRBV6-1	CASSEVVNTEAFF
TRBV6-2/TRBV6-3	CASSYSKLVGELFF
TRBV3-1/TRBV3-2	CASSRTTPGTSQAYEQYF
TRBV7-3	CASSKGTGGDTQYF
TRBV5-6	CASSFFDRAKNIQYF
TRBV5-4	CASRLTHLAGGETQYF
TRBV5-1	CASSGGFLAPSYEQYF
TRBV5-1	CASSLGGTDYGYTF
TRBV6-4	CASSGQGGDTQYF
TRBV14	CASRRQGSYEQYF
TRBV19	CASRTGGGGPMGPQHF
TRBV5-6	CASRFRASTDTQYF
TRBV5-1	CASSPATLFASGITDTQYF
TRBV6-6	CASRSTGLSNQPQHF
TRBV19	CASSTKAGLAWNEQFF